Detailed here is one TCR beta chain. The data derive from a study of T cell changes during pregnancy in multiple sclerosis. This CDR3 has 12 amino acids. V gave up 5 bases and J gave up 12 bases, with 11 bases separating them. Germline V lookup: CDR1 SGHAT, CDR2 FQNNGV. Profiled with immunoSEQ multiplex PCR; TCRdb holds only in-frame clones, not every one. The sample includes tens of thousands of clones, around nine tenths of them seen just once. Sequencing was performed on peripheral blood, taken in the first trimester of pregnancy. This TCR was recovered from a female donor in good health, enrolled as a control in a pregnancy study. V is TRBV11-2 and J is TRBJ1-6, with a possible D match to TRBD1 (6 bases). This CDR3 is CASSPEQGPLHF. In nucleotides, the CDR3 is TGTGCCAGCAGCCCGGAACAGGGACCCCTCCACTTT.